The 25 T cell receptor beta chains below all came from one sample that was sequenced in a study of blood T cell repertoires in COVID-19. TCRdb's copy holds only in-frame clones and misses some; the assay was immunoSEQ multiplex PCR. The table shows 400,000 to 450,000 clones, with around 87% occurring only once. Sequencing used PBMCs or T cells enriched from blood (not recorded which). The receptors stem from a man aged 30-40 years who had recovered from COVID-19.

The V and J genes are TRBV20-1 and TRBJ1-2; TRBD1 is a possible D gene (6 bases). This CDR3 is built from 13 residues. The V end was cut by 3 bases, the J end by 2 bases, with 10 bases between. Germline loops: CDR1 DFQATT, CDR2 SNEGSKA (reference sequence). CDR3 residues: CSASLGQNYGYTF. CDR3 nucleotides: TGCAGTGCTAGTCTCGGACAGAACTATGGCTACACCTTC.

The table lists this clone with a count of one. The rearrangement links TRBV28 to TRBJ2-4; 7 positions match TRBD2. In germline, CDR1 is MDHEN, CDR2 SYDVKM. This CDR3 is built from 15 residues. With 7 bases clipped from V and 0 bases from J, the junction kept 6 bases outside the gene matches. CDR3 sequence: CASTTSARAKNIQYF. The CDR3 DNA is TGTGCCAGCACTACTAGCGCCCGAGCCAAAAACATTCAGTACTTC.

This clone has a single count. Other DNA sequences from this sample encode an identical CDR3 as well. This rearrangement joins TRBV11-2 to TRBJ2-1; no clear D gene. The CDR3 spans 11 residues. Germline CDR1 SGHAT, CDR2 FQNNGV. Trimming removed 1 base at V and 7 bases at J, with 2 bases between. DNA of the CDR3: TGTGCCAGCAGCTTAGCGAATGAGCAGTTCTTC. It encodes CASSLANEQFF.

As DNA, the CDR3 is TGCAGCGTCGGCGGGACTAGCGGGAGGACCTCCTCTAGCACAGATACGCAGTATTTT. Amino acid sequence: CSVGGTSGRTSSSTDTQYF. The chain recombines TRBV29-1 with TRBJ2-3, with TRBD2 matching 15 bases. Germline V lookup: CDR1 SQVTM, CDR2 ANQGSEA. The junction had 13 bases not matched to a gene; V was cut back by 6 bases and J by 0 bases. The CDR3 is 19 amino acids.

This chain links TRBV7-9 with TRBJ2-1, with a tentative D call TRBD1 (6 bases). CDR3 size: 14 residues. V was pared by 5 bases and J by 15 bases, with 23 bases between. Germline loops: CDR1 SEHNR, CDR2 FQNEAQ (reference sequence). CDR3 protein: CASSDSVGATSPFF. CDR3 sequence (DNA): TGTGCCAGCAGCGACTCCGTGGGGGCCACCTCCCCGTTCTTC.

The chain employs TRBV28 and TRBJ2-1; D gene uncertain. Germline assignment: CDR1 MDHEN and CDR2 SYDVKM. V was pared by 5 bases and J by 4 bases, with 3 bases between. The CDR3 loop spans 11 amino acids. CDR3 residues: CASSQYNEQFF. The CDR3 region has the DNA TGTGCCAGCAGTCAGTACAATGAGCAGTTCTTC.

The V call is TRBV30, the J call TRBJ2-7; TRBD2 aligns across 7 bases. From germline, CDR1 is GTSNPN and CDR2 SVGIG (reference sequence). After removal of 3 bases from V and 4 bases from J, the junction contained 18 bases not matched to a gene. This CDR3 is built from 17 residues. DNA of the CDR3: TGTGCCTGGAGCCGCGTAGGTGGGCGGACTAGGGGATACGAGCAGTACTTC. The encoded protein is CAWSRVGGRTRGYEQYF.

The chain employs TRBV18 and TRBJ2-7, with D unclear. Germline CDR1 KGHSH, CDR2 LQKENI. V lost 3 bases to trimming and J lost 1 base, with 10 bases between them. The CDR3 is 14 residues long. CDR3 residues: CASSPQTQSYEQYF. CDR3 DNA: TGTGCCAGCTCACCCCAGACACAGTCCTACGAGCAGTACTTC.

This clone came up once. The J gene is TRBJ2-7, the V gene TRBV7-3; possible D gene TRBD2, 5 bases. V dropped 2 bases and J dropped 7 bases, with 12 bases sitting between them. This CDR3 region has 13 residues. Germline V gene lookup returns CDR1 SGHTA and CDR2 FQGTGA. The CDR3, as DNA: TGTGCCAGCAGCTTAGGTTCCCAGCGGGAGCAGTACTTC. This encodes CASSLGSQREQYF. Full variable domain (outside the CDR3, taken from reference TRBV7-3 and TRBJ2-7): GAGVSQTPSNKVTEKGKYVELRCDPISGHTALYWYRQSLGQGPEFLIYFQGTGAADDSGLPNDRFFAVRPEGSVSTLKIQRTERGDSAVYLCASSLGSQREQYFGPGTRLTVT.

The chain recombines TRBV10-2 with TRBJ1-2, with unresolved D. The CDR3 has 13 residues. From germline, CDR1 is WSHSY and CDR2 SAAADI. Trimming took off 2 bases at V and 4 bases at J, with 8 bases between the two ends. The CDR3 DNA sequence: TGCGCCAGCAGTGAGGACCGAGGCTATGGCTACACCTTC. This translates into CASSEDRGYGYTF.

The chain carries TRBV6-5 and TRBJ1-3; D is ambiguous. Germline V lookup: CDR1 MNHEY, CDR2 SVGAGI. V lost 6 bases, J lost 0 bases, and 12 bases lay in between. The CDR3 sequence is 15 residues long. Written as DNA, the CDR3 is TGTGCCAGCAGCCGGGGTGAGGGCTCTGGAAACACCATATATTTT. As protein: CASSRGEGSGNTIYF.

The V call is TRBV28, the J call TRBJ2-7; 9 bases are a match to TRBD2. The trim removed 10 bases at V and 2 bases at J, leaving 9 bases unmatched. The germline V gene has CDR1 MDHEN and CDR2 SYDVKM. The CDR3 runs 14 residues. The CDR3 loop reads CAIKAGGMTYEQYF. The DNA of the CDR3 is TGTGCCATCAAAGCGGGAGGCATGACCTACGAGCAGTACTTC.

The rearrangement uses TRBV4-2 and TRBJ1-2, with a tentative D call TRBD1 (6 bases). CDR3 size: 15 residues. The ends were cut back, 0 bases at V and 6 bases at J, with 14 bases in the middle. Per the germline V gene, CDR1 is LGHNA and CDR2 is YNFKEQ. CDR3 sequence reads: CASSQDQQGRDGYTF. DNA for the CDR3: TGTGCCAGCAGCCAAGATCAGCAGGGGCGTGATGGCTACACCTTC.

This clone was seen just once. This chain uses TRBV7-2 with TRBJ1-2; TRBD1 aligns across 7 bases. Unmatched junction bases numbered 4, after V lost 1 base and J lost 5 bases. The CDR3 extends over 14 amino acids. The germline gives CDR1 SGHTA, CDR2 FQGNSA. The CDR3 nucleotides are TGTGCCAGCAGCTTAGACGGGACAGTTTATGGCTACACCTTC. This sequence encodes CASSLDGTVYGYTF.

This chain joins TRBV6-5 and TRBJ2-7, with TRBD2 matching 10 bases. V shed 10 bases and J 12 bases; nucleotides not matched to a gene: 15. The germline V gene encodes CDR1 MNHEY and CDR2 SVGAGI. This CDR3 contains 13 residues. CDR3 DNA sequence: TGTGCCACTGCGAGAAAGCGGGAGGGCGGGAGGTACTTC. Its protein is CATARKREGGRYF.

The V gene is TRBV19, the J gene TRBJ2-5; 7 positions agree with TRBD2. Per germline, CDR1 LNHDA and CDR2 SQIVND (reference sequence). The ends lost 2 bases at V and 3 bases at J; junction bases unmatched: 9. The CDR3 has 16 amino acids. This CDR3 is CASSIPMTSSEETQYF. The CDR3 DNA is TGTGCCAGTAGTATACCTATGACTAGCAGCGAAGAGACCCAGTACTTC.

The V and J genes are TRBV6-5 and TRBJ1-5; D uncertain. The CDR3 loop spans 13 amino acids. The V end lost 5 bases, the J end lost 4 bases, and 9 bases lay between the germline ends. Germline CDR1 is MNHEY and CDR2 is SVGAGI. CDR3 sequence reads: CASSPRPNQPQHF. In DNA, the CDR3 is TGTGCCAGCAGTCCGCGCCCTAATCAGCCCCAGCATTTT.

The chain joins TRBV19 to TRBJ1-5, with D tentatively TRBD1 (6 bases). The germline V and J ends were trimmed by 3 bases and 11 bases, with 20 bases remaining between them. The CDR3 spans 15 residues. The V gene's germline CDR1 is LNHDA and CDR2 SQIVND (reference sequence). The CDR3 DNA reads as TGTGCCAGTAGTATTTTCTTAGGCCCAGCAGGGGCCCAGCATTTT. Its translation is CASSIFLGPAGAQHF.

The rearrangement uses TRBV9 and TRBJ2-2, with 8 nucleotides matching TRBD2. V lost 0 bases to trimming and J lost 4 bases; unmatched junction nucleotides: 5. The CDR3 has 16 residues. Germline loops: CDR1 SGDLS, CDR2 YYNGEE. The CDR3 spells CASSVVLAAPTGELFF. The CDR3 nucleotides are TGTGCCAGCAGCGTAGTACTAGCGGCACCCACCGGGGAGCTGTTTTTT. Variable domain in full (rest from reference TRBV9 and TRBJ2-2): DSGVTQTPKHLITATGQRVTLRCSPRSGDLSVYWYQQSLDQGLQFLIQYYNGEERAKGNILERFSAQQFPDLHSELNLSSLELGDSALYFCASSVVLAAPTGELFFGEGSRLTVL.

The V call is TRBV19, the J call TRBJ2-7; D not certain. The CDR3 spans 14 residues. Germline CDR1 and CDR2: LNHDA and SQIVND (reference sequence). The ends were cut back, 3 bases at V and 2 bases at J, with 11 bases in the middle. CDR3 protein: CASSIGSLAYEQYF. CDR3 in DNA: TGTGCCAGTAGTATCGGGTCCCTCGCCTACGAGCAGTACTTC.

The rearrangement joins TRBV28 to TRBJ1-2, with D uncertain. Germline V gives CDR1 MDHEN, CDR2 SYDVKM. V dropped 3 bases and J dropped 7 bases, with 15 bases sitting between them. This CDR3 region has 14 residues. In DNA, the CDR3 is TGTGCCAGCAGTTTCGGTTACAGCTTTAGTGGCTACACCTTC. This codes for CASSFGYSFSGYTF.

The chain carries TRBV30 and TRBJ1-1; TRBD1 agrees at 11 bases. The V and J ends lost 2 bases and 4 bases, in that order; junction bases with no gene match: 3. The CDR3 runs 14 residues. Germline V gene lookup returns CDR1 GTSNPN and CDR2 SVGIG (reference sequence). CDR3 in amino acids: CAWSIGTGGTEAFF. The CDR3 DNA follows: TGTGCCTGGAGTATAGGGACAGGGGGCACTGAAGCTTTCTTT.

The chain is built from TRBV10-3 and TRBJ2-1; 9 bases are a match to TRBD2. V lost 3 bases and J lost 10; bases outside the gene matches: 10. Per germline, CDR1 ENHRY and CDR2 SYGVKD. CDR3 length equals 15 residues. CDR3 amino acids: CAISEGREGGVEQFF. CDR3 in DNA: TGTGCCATCAGTGAAGGGCGGGAGGGAGGCGTGGAGCAGTTCTTC.

The DNA of the CDR3 is TGTGCCAGCAGCACAAGGCGGGACAGGGGCCACGAGCAGTACTTC. Translated: CASSTRRDRGHEQYF. The chain links TRBV7-9 to TRBJ2-7; 10 bases are a match to TRBD1. Germline CDR1 and CDR2: SEHNR and FQNEAQ (reference sequence). V lost 5 bases and J lost 5; bases outside the gene matches: 9. The CDR3 contains 15 residues.

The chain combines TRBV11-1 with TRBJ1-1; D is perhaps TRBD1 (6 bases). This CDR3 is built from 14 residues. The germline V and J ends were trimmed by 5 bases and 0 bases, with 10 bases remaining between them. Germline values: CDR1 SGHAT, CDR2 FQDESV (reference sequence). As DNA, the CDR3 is TGTGCCAGCAGCCAAACAGGGCTGAACACTGAAGCTTTCTTT. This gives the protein CASSQTGLNTEAFF.